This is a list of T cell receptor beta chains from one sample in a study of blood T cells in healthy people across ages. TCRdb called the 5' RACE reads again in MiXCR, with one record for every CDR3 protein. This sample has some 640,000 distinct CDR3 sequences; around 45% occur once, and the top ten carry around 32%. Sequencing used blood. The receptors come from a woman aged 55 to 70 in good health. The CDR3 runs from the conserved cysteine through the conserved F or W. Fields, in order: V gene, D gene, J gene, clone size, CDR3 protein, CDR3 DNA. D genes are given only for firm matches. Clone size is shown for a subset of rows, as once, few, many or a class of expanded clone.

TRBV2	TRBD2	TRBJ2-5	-	CASSEAGTSRETQYF	TGTGCCAGCAGTGAAGCTGGGACTAGCAGGGAGACCCAGTACTTC
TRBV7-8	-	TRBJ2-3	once	CASSTQVGKIDTQYF	TGTGCCAGCAGCACTCAGGTGGGGAAGATAGATACGCAGTATTTT
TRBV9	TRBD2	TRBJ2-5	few	CASSVSTGGSLETQYF	TGTGCCAGCAGCGTGTCTACGGGAGGGAGCTTAGAGACCCAGTACTTC
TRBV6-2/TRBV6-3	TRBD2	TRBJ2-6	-	CASNKPAGAGANVLTF	TGTGCCAGCAATAAACCAGCGGGGGCTGGGGCCAACGTCCTGACTTTC
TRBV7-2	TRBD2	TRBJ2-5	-	CASSPAGVGDQETQYF	TGTGCCAGCAGCCCTGCGGGAGTGGGAGACCAAGAGACCCAGTACTTC
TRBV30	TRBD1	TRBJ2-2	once	CAWGQGPGELFF	TGTGCCTGGGGACAGGGGCCCGGGGAGCTGTTTTTT
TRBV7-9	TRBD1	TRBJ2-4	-	CASSLLGQGAKNIQYF	TGTGCCAGCAGCTTACTGGGACAGGGTGCCAAAAACATTCAGTACTTC
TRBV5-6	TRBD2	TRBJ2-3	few	CASSLERLASDTQYF	TGTGCCAGCAGCTTGGAGAGACTAGCGTCCGATACGCAGTATTTT
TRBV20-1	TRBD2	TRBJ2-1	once	CSARDRTSDHYDEQFF	TGCAGTGCTAGAGATCGGACTAGCGACCACTACGATGAGCAGTTCTTC
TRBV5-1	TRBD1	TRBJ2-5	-	CASSLEYRGRNEQYF	TGCGCCAGCAGCCTCGAATACAGGGGGCGGAATGAGCAGTACTTC
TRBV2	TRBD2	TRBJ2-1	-	CASSPMGLDNEQFF	TGTGCCAGCAGTCCCATGGGACTAGACAATGAGCAGTTCTTC
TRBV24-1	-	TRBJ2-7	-	CATIGRPNRSSYEQYF	TGTGCCACCATAGGGAGACCCAACCGGAGCTCCTACGAGCAGTACTTC
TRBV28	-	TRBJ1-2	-	CASSRDSLANYGYTF	TGTGCCAGCAGTAGAGACAGTTTAGCTAACTATGGCTACACCTTC
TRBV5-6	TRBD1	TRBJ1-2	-	CASSLGTGGVGGYTF	TGTGCCAGCAGCTTGGGAACAGGGGGTGTCGGCGGCTACACCTTC
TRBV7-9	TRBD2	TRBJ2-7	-	CASSSTGTSGIQQYF	TGTGCCAGCAGCTCCACCGGGACTAGCGGGATTCAGCAGTACTTC
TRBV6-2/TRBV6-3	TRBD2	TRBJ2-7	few	CASSYGGTSGSLSHEQYF	TGTGCCAGCAGTTACGGCGGGACTAGCGGGAGCCTTTCCCACGAGCAGTACTTC
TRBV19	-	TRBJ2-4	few	CASSISSPGTKNIQYF	TGTGCCAGTAGTATCTCCAGCCCCGGGACCAAAAACATTCAGTACTTC
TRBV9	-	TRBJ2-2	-	CASSPRGDHNTGELFF	TGTGCCAGCAGCCCAAGAGGGGACCATAACACCGGGGAGCTGTTTTTT
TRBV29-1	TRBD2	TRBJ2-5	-	CSVPEWREGRETQYF	TGCAGCGTACCCGAGTGGAGGGAGGGCCGGGAGACCCAGTACTTC
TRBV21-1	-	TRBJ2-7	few	CASSGPISYEQYF	TGTGCCAGCAGCGGGCCGATCTCGTACGAGCAGTACTTC
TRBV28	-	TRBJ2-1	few	CASSLPHNEQFF	TGTGCCAGCAGTTTACCTCACAATGAGCAGTTCTTT
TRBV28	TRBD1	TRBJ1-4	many	CASSSLTGGEKLFF	TGTGCCAGCAGTTCGCTTACAGGGGGGGAAAAACTGTTTTTT
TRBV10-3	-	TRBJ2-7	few	CAISQSSYEQYF	TGTGCCATCAGCCAAAGCAGCTACGAGCAGTACTTC
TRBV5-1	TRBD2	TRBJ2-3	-	CASRGAGGNTDTQYF	TGCGCCAGCAGGGGCGCGGGAGGGAACACAGATACGCAGTATTTT
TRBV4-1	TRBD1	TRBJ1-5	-	CASSRRQGGQPQHF	TGCGCCAGCAGCCGCCGACAGGGAGGTCAGCCCCAGCATTTT
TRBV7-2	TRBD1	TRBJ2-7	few	CASSSQVWTGGYEQYF	TGTGCCAGCAGCTCCCAAGTTTGGACAGGGGGCTACGAGCAGTACTTC
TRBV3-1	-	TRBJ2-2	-	CASSPSYTGELFF	TGTGCCAGCAGCCCCTCATACACCGGGGAGCTGTTTTTT
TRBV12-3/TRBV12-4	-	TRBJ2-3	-	CASTLQTLDTQYF	TGTGCCAGCACACTTCAGACTCTAGATACGCAGTATTTT
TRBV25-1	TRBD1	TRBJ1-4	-	CASSLRGSAEKLFF	TGTGCCAGCAGTCTCAGGGGGTCCGCTGAAAAACTGTTTTTT
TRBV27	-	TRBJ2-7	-	CASSQRLGTGAYEQYF	TGTGCCAGCAGTCAACGACTCGGGACGGGTGCCTACGAGCAGTACTTC
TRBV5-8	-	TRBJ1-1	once	CASSLHLGQLNTEAFF	TGTGCCAGCAGCCTCCATTTGGGACAACTGAACACTGAAGCTTTCTTT
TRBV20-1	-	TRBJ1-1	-	CSARLQMNTEAFF	TGCAGTGCTAGATTACAAATGAACACTGAAGCTTTCTTT
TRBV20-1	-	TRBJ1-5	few	CSARGVGRSNQPQHF	TGCAGTGCTAGGGGGGTCGGGAGGAGCAATCAGCCCCAGCATTTT
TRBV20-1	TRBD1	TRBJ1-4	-	CSASDRGREKLFF	TGCAGTGCTTCGGACAGGGGGCGAGAAAAACTGTTTTTT
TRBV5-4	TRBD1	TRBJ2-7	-	CASSVGQGRPYEQYF	TGTGCCAGCAGCGTAGGACAGGGGCGCCCCTACGAGCAGTACTTC
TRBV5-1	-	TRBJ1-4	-	CASSLYGVEEKLFF	TGCGCCAGCAGCTTGTACGGGGTTGAAGAAAAACTGTTTTTT
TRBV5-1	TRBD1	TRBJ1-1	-	CASSLTGAAAEAFF	TGCGCCAGCAGCTTGACAGGGGCGGCGGCTGAAGCTTTCTTT
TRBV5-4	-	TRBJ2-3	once	CASSLSGGIGTDTQYF	TGTGCCAGCAGCTTGAGTGGCGGGATAGGCACAGATACGCAGTATTTT
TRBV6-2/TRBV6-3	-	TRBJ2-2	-	CASRYSNTGELFF	TGTGCCAGCAGATATTCGAACACCGGGGAGCTGTTTTTT
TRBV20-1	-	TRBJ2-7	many	CSARSDPLDEQYF	TGCAGTGCTAGATCTGACCCTCTGGACGAGCAGTACTTC
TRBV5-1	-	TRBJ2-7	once	CASSLSGSVYEQYF	TGCGCCAGCAGCTTGTCCGGGAGTGTCTACGAGCAGTACTTC
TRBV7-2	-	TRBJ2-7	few	CASSLDRNSYEQYF	TGTGCCAGCAGCTTAGACAGGAATTCCTACGAGCAGTACTTC
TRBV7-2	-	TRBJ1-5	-	CASSLAQTVSNQPQHF	TGTGCCAGCAGCTTAGCGCAGACGGTTAGCAATCAGCCCCAGCATTTT
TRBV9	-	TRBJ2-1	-	CASSARAEIYNEQFF	TGTGCCAGCAGCGCCCGGGCGGAAATATACAATGAGCAGTTCTTC
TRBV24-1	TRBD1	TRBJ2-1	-	CATADRASSYNEQFF	TGTGCCACCGCGGACAGGGCCAGCTCCTACAATGAGCAGTTCTTC
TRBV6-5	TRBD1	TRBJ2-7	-	CASSRTGIGLSYEQYF	TGTGCCAGCAGCCGGACAGGGATCGGTTTGTCCTACGAGCAGTACTTC
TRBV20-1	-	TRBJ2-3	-	CSARDDVEGSYTDTQYF	TGCAGTGCTAGAGATGATGTGGAGGGTAGCTACACAGATACGCAGTATTTT